This TCR beta chain was sequenced for a study of T cells after yellow fever vaccination. As for the study in general: Some fractions had low cell numbers, and these were prepared with SMART-Seq v4 Ultra Low Input. Study results and limitations: Some clonotypes were seen in both the CD4 and the CD8 compartments. These made up a small share and likely arose from convergent recombination. The secondary response was weaker but peaked faster, day 5 versus 15.

TCR cDNA, made by 5'RACE template switching, carried an added universal primer site and UMIs. TCRdb analysed the 5' RACE reads with MiXCR anew, one entry per CDR3 protein. The sample has more than 450,000 distinct CDR3 sequences, just over 20% seen once. CDR1 SQVTM and CDR2 ANQGSEA come from the germline V gene. The V and J ends lost 2 bases and 8 bases, in that order; junction bases with no gene match: 6. The CDR3 length is 13 residues. Points on this clonotype: Its antigen remains unidentified.

The specimen comprised PBMCs, sampled approximately 22 days after the first yellow fever vaccination. The receptor was isolated from a man younger than 35 who received the YFV17D yellow fever vaccine. V gene TRBV29-1 combines with J gene TRBJ1-1; 9 bases fit TRBD1. Here the CDR3 DNA reads TGCAGCGTTGAAACGGGACAGGGAACGGAAGCTTTCTTT. Encoded protein: CSVETGQGTEAFF.